This TCR beta chain was sequenced in a study of spatial heterogeneity in lung cancer. Regarding the study as a whole: Mutation tallies in tumors tracked expanded intratumoral alpha and beta TCR counts.

As for this clonotype: The target antigen is unknown.

Germline lookup yields CDR1 MNHNS and CDR2 SASEGT. With 2 bases clipped from V and 6 bases from J, the junction kept 4 bases outside the gene matches. This CDR3 is 14 amino acids long. One entry per CDR3 protein results from TCRdb running MiXCR on the 5' RACE reads. Of approximately 8,800 distinct CDR3 sequences listed, roughly 5% are singletons. The time point: sample taken at primary tumor resection. The input for sequencing was lung tumor tissue, taken at surgery. This receptor was obtained from a female donor with early-stage non-small cell lung cancer. The chain carries TRBV6-1 and TRBJ2-3; 8 bases line up with TRBD2. CDR3 region: CASSERGGEDTQYF. For the CDR3, the DNA is TGTGCCAGCAGTGAACGGGGGGGAGAGGATACGCAGTATTTT.